This T cell receptor beta chain was captured in a study of OX40 agonist ivuxolimab in advanced cancers. About the study: Partial responses were achieved by three patients: one hepatocellular carcinoma, two cutaneous melanoma.

Study-wide findings and caveats: It was also the case that some nonresponders had low normalized T-cell clonal expansion. Doses of 0.1 to 3.0 mg/kg were accompanied by clonal expansion of CD4+ and CD8+ blood T cells by week 6.

A word on this clone: Its specificity is unknown.

Trimming left V 0 bases short and J 1 base short, with 8 bases between. This CDR3 is built from 14 residues. CDR1 is SGHKS and CDR2 is YYEKEE in the germline V gene (reference sequence). Sequencing used immunoSEQ multiplex PCR; TCRdb keeps in-frame clones, though not all of them. The table has 75,000 to 100,000 clones, approximately 91% seen once; the top ten hold approximately 0.7%. Patients were excluded for autoimmune disease history or systemic immunosuppression. The origin of this receptor is an adult with an advanced solid tumor such as melanoma, head and neck, liver or kidney cancer. The rearrangement joins TRBV5-5 to TRBJ2-7; D remains unclear. The sequencing here drew on CD4+ or CD8+ T cells sorted from blood, taken in a trial of the OX40 agonist ivuxolimab. CDR3 sequence (DNA): TGTGCCAGCAGCTTGGAACAGACGTCCTACGAGCAGTACTTC. This gives the protein CASSLEQTSYEQYF.